The 8 T cell receptor beta chains listed next were all sequenced from one sample in a study of T cell repertoires in ileal Crohn's disease (dated by TCRdb to the late 2010s). Library preparation used the immunoSEQ multiplex PCR assay. TCRdb carries this immuneACCESS record with in-frame sequences only. Its versions omit some clonotypes, under half of them owing to an unresolved V gene in the studies checked, with the rest unexplained. The sample includes some 8,200 clones, with approximately 96% observed a single time. In total, the top ten clones hold approximately 0.2% of the sample. The sequencing input was ileal tissue. The receptors shown here come from an adult with Crohn's disease.

This clone was found once. The chain employs TRBV20-1 and TRBJ1-2, with a possible D match to TRBD1 (5 bases). Germline V lookup: CDR1 DFQATT, CDR2 SNEGSKA (reference sequence). The CDR3 is 11 amino acids. V was cut by 3 bases and J by 7 bases, with 9 bases left in between. This chain's CDR3 is CSARRGFGYTF. CDR3 DNA: TGCAGTGCTAGGCGGGGGTTTGGCTACACCTTC.

The gene calls are TRBV10-3 and TRBJ2-2; 8 bases map to TRBD2. Trimming removed 4 bases from V and 0 bases from J; junction bases left unmatched: 7. Looked up from germline, CDR1 is ENHRY and CDR2 is SYGVKD. This CDR3 has 17 amino acids. CDR3 bases: TGTGCCATCAGTGCAATAGCGGGGTACCCGAACACCGGGGAGCTGTTTTTT. Translating it yields CAISAIAGYPNTGELFF.

The sample holds one count of this clone. CDR3 coding DNA: TGCGCCAGCAGCATGACAGGTGCTAATGAAAAACTGTTTTTT. This translates into CASSMTGANEKLFF. The V gene is TRBV5-1, the J gene TRBJ1-4; maybe TRBD1 (6 bases). This CDR3 is built from 14 residues. The V end was cut by 4 bases, the J end by 3 bases, with 10 bases between. Germline-derived CDR1 and CDR2 are SGHRS and YFSETQ. The whole variable domain, filled in from reference TRBV5-1 and TRBJ1-4, reads KAGVTQTPRYLIKTRGQQVTLSCSPISGHRSVSWYQQTPGQGLQFLFEYFSETQRNKGNFPGRFSGRQFSNSRSEMNVSTLELGDSALYLCASSMTGANEKLFFGSGTQLSVL.

The rearrangement uses TRBV15 and TRBJ1-4, with 8 bases lining up with TRBD1. Trimming removed 3 bases from V and 5 bases from J; junction bases left unmatched: 2. The CDR3 loop spans 14 amino acids. Germline CDR1 and CDR2: LNHNV and YYDKDF (reference sequence). In DNA form, the CDR3 reads TGTGCCACCAGCAGTGACAGGGGAAATGAAAAACTGTTTTTT. Translation: CATSSDRGNEKLFF.

The chain carries TRBV6-5 and TRBJ2-7, with 8 bases lining up with TRBD1. Germline V CDR1 and CDR2: MNHEY, SVGAGI. The CDR3 contains 13 residues. With 2 bases clipped from V and 7 bases from J, the junction kept 4 bases outside the gene matches. CDR3 sequence reads: CASSYPTGGEQYF. The CDR3, as DNA: TGTGCCAGCAGTTACCCCACAGGGGGAGAGCAGTACTTC.

J is TRBJ1-1 and V is TRBV5-4, with 7 bases lining up with TRBD1. This CDR3 comprises 14 residues. Germline assignment: CDR1 SGHNT and CDR2 YYREEE (reference sequence). V dropped 0 bases and J dropped 10; count of bases not matched to a gene: 9. This CDR3 is CASSLGVAGQSAFF. CDR3 DNA: TGTGCCAGCAGCTTGGGAGTGGCGGGACAGTCAGCTTTCTTT.

The genes are TRBV27 and TRBJ1-2; TRBD1 matches at 9 bases. V dropped 8 bases and J dropped 4; count of bases not matched to a gene: 8. Per germline, CDR1 MNHEY and CDR2 SMNVEV (reference sequence). CDR3 length equals 14 residues. The CDR3 DNA reads as TGTGCCAGCGGCCGGGACAGGGCCCTCTATGGCTACACCTTC. It specifies CASGRDRALYGYTF.

This chain connects TRBV19 to TRBJ2-2; D uncertain. The CDR3 loop spans 16 amino acids. V lost 6 bases and J 7 bases, leaving 21 bases between the germline ends. Per germline, CDR1 LNHDA and CDR2 SQIVND (reference sequence). For the CDR3, the DNA is TGTGCCAGTAGCTCCCACTACCAGCCAGTCGGCGGGGAGCTGTTTTTT. The encoded protein is CASSSHYQPVGGELFF. The variable domain in full, completed from reference TRBV19 and TRBJ2-2, reads DGGITQSPKYLFRKEGQNVTLSCEQNLNHDAMYWYRQDPGQGLRLIYYSQIVNDFQKGDIAEGYSVSREKKESFPLTVTSAQKNPTAFYLCASSSHYQPVGGELFFGEGSRLTVL.